This TCR beta chain was sequenced for a study of human T cells and chemical hapten exposure. Study-wide background: Per-sample TCR yield variability stemmed mainly from small pooled library volume differences.

Time point given: healthy volunteer bleed at 6 weeks. Sequencing started from total RNA isolated from unfractionated whole blood. Source study methods: Counts of TCRs in each sample centred on a median of about 96,000 and extended from around 24,000 to 710,000. Via MiXCR, TCRdb re-called the RACE reads, giving one row per CDR3 protein. These V and J calls originate from TCRdb's pipeline instead of the authors' own analysis. The data show roughly 75,000 distinct CDR3 sequences, around 9.3% seen once. The table lists this clonotype with a few counts. The germline V gene encodes CDR1 LNHNV and CDR2 YYDKDF (reference sequence). This CDR3 is built from 12 residues. V was clipped by 1 base and J by 6 bases, with 6 bases between them.

The receptor's source is a female donor in good health. Some clones in this sample may be carry-over from other donors' samples. The genes are TRBV15 and TRBJ1-1; D is ambiguous. The sequencing input was whole blood. This CDR3 reads CATSRGGAEAFF. CDR3 DNA: TGTGCCACCAGCAGAGGAGGTGCTGAAGCTTTCTTT.